What follows are 10 T cell receptor beta chains derived from one specimen sequenced in a study of shared clonotypes between healthy human individuals. TCRdb keeps only in-frame clones here, not all; method: immunoSEQ multiplex PCR. This sample has some 2 million clones, with about 94% found just once. Cells designated naive CD8 were CD45RO-negative and were positively selected for CCR7, with terminally differentiated effector memory CD45RA+ cells excluded. Material for sequencing was naive CD8+ T cells sorted from blood. The origin of the receptors is a man aged 18-30 years in good health.

The V call is TRBV28, the J call TRBJ2-3; no reliable D call. The V gene lost 5 bases and the J gene lost 6 bases, with 21 bases spanning the gap. CDR3 length equals 16 residues. Germline CDR1 is MDHEN and CDR2 is SYDVKM. CDR3 loop: CASSPTPPQEKDTQYF. CDR3 sequence (DNA): TGTGCCAGCAGTCCTACTCCTCCCCAGGAGAAGGATACGCAGTATTTT.

The chain carries TRBV7-9 and TRBJ1-1; weak D call: TRBD1 (5 bases). The CDR3 totals 14 residues. Germline CDR1 SEHNR, CDR2 FQNEAQ (reference sequence). The ends were cut back, 0 bases at V and 3 bases at J, with 8 bases in the middle. The CDR3 DNA reads TGTGCCAGCAGCTTAGCAGGGGTCTACACTGAAGCTTTCTTT. It is translated as CASSLAGVYTEAFF.

The gene calls are TRBV9 and TRBJ2-2, with 11 nucleotides matching TRBD2. The V gene's germline CDR1 is SGDLS and CDR2 YYNGEE. J lost 5 bases, V lost 3 bases, and 6 bases had no gene match. This CDR3 region has 16 residues. The CDR3 sequence: CASSATSGRLTGELFF. In DNA, the CDR3 is TGTGCCAGCAGCGCCACTAGCGGGAGATTAACCGGGGAGCTGTTTTTT.

The chain uses TRBV6-5 and TRBJ1-2; D unresolved. The CDR3 runs to 15 residues. Germline-derived CDR1 and CDR2 are MNHEY and SVGAGI. V lost 2 bases to trimming and J lost 0 bases, with 10 bases between them. The CDR3 reads CASSYSPLPNYGYTF. CDR3 DNA: TGTGCCAGCAGTTACAGTCCGCTACCTAACTATGGCTACACCTTC.

The rearrangement links TRBV14 to TRBJ2-1, with 7 bases fitting TRBD2. Trimming removed 2 bases from V and 7 bases from J; junction bases left unmatched: 14. Germline V gives CDR1 SGHDN, CDR2 FVKESK. The CDR3 is 17 residues long. CDR3 protein: CASSQPLRGSAGNEQFF. CDR3 DNA: TGTGCCAGCAGCCAACCCCTCCGCGGGAGCGCGGGTAATGAGCAGTTCTTC. Full variable domain (rest looked up from reference TRBV14 and TRBJ2-1): EAGVTQFPSHSVIEKGQTVTLRCDPISGHDNLYWYRRVMGKEIKFLLHFVKESKQDESGMPNNRFLAERTGGTYSTLKVQPAELEDSGVYFCASSQPLRGSAGNEQFFGPGTRLTVL.

The chain joins TRBV29-1 to TRBJ2-1; the match to TRBD1 covers 9 bases. Per germline, CDR1 SQVTM and CDR2 ANQGSEA. This CDR3 is 14 amino acids long. The J segment lost 8 bases and the V segment lost 1 base, leaving 6 bases of the junction unmatched. This CDR3 reads CSVEGYRGLDEQFF. The CDR3 DNA sequence: TGCAGCGTTGAAGGCTACAGGGGGCTGGATGAGCAGTTCTTC.

This clone was seen a single time. This rearrangement joins TRBV7-9 to TRBJ2-3; 11 bases line up with TRBD2. The trim removed 4 bases at V and 5 bases at J, leaving 5 bases unmatched. The germline V gene has CDR1 SEHNR and CDR2 FQNEAQ (reference sequence). This CDR3 has 15 residues. CDR3 nucleotide sequence: TGTGCCAGCAGCTATAGCGGGGGGGCCCAAGATACGCAGTATTTT. Translated: CASSYSGGAQDTQYF.

The CDR3 bases are TGTGCCAGCAGTGAAAAGAAAAGGACAGGAGACTATGGCTACACCTTC. This gives the protein CASSEKKRTGDYGYTF. The chain has TRBV6-1 and TRBJ1-2, with TRBD1 matching over 7 bases. J gave up 3 bases and V 2 bases, and 9 bases lay outside the gene matches. Germline V CDR1 and CDR2: MNHNS, SASEGT. The CDR3 runs to 16 residues.

This sequence joins TRBV7-9 and TRBJ1-1, with TRBD1 identical over 9 bases. The CDR3 extends over 15 amino acids. Looked up from germline, CDR1 is SEHNR and CDR2 is FQNEAQ (reference sequence). Losses at the gene ends were 7 bases for V and 5 bases for J; bases not matched to a gene: 11. Here the CDR3 DNA reads TGTGCCAGCACCACCCCCCGGGACAGGGAAACTGAAGCTTTCTTT. It yields the protein CASTTPRDRETEAFF.

The rearrangement links TRBV10-3 to TRBJ2-7; TRBD1 matches 7 bases. Germline V CDR1 and CDR2: ENHRY, SYGVKD. V gave up 3 bases and J gave up 2 bases; unmatched junction bases: 7. The CDR3 is 15 residues long. As DNA, the CDR3 is TGTGCCATCAGTGATTGGGAGACAGGGACCTACGAGCAGTACTTC. It translates to CAISDWETGTYEQYF.